The 23 T cell receptor beta chains listed next were all sequenced from one sample in a study of cytomegalovirus exposure and HLA in healthy donors. Some clones are missing from TCRdb's copy, which holds only in-frame ones; the method was immunoSEQ multiplex PCR. The sample comprises tens of thousands of clones, around nine tenths of which are singletons, and 3.5% to 4.5% rests with the top ten. Sequencing was done on a sample of PBMCs. All receptors come from a young woman in good health and CMV-seropositive.

This sequence joins TRBV7-2 and TRBJ2-2; 8 bases match TRBD2. CDR1 and CDR2 (germline): SGHTA, FQGNSA. V lost 4 bases and J lost 5; bases outside the gene matches: 9. CDR3 length equals 16 residues. Here the CDR3 DNA reads TGTGCCAGCAGCTCAACAAGGACTAGCCGAACCGGGGAGCTGTTTTTT. Its protein is CASSSTRTSRTGELFF.

CDR3 in amino acids: CASSIASDTDTQYF. In nucleotides, the CDR3 is TGTGCCAGTAGTATTGCCAGCGACACAGATACGCAGTATTTT. The chain recombines TRBV19 with TRBJ2-3, with D unclear. The CDR3 has 14 amino acids. Between the trimmed V and J ends, which lost 3 bases and 2 bases, there was a span of 9 bases. Germline V gene lookup returns CDR1 LNHDA and CDR2 SQIVND (reference sequence).

Only one count was recorded for this clone. J is TRBJ2-5 and V is TRBV29-1; 9 positions agree with TRBD2. This CDR3 contains 14 residues. Germline V gene sequence: CDR1 SQVTM, CDR2 ANQGSEA. The junction had 6 bases not matched to a gene; V was cut back by 4 bases and J by 3 bases. The CDR3 here is CSVGVAGVEETQYF. For the CDR3, the DNA is TGCAGCGTTGGTGTAGCGGGAGTAGAAGAGACCCAGTACTTC.

CDR3 sequence: CASSRGSDEQFF. In DNA form, the CDR3 reads TGTGCCAGCAGCCGGGGGTCTGATGAGCAGTTCTTC. This chain links TRBV28 with TRBJ2-1, with a possible D match to TRBD2 (6 bases). Trimming removed 6 bases at V and 8 bases at J, with 11 bases between. CDR3 length: 12 residues. CDR1 and CDR2 (germline): MDHEN, SYDVKM.

The gene calls are TRBV29-1 and TRBJ1-2; 7 bases fit TRBD1. Germline V gene sequence: CDR1 SQVTM, CDR2 ANQGSEA. V lost 3 bases to trimming and J lost 3 bases; unmatched junction nucleotides: 4. The CDR3 spans 13 residues. The CDR3 DNA sequence: TGCAGCGTTGATGAGGGGGCTCACTATGGCTACACCTTC. Protein: CSVDEGAHYGYTF. Full variable domain (rest looked up from reference TRBV29-1 and TRBJ1-2): SAVISQKPSRDICQRGTSLTIQCQVDSQVTMMFWYRQQPGQSLTLIATANQGSEATYESGFVIDKFPISRPNLTFSTLTVSNMSPEDSSIYLCSVDEGAHYGYTFGSGTRLTVV.

The rearrangement uses TRBV30 and TRBJ2-5; possible D gene TRBD2, 5 bases. V was cut by 1 base and J by 1 base, with 13 bases left in between. The length of the CDR3 is 15 residues. Germline CDR1 and CDR2: GTSNPN and SVGIG (reference sequence). CDR3 sequence: CAWSDNQDFQETQYF. The CDR3 DNA reads as TGTGCCTGGAGTGATAATCAGGACTTCCAAGAGACCCAGTACTTC.

The V call is TRBV7-2, the J call TRBJ1-1, with a weak D call TRBD1 (6 bases). V shed 4 bases and J shed 4 bases, with 16 bases lying between them. This CDR3 spans 15 amino acids. The germline V gene has CDR1 SGHTA and CDR2 FQGNSA. The CDR3 reads CASSSDPAGVTEAFF. The CDR3 DNA sequence: TGTGCCAGCAGCTCCGATCCAGCAGGGGTCACTGAAGCTTTCTTT. Supplemented by reference TRBV7-2 and TRBJ1-1, the full variable domain reads GAGVSQSPSNKVTEKGKDVELRCDPISGHTALYWYRQSLGQGLEFLIYFQGNSAPDKSGLPSDRFSAERTGGSVSTLTIQRTQQEDSAVYLCASSSDPAGVTEAFFGQGTRLTVV.

The rearrangement links TRBV15 to TRBJ1-5; TRBD1 matches at 11 bases. Trimming removed 1 base from V and 6 bases from J; junction bases left unmatched: 2. Germline V gene data show CDR1 as LNHNV and CDR2 as YYDKDF (reference sequence). The CDR3 totals 15 residues. CDR3 protein: CATSRVGTGGQPQHF. The DNA of the CDR3 is TGTGCCACCAGCAGAGTGGGGACAGGGGGTCAGCCCCAGCATTTT.

This clone was seen a single time. The rearrangement joins TRBV11-3 to TRBJ2-1, with TRBD2 as a possible D gene (5 bases). The CDR3 is 15 residues long. The V and J ends lost 0 bases and 4 bases respectively, with 10 bases between them. Germline V lookup: CDR1 SGHNT, CDR2 YENEEA. The CDR3 DNA follows: TGTGCCAGCAGCTTAGAGGGTTCGGGATACAATGAGCAGTTCTTC. This encodes CASSLEGSGYNEQFF.

This sequence joins TRBV18 and TRBJ2-1, with TRBD2 identical over 15 bases. Germline CDR1 reads KGHSH; CDR2 reads LQKENI. CDR3 length equals 19 residues. Trimming at V came to 3 bases and at J to 2 bases, leaving 8 bases not matched to a gene. CDR3 sequence (DNA): TGTGCCAGCTCACCCCCGGGACTAGCGGGGGGAGGAACCTACAATGAGCAGTTCTTC. This codes for CASSPPGLAGGGTYNEQFF.

V and J are TRBV6-6 and TRBJ1-5, with TRBD1 identical over 8 bases. The CDR3 loop spans 15 amino acids. Per the germline V gene, CDR1 is MNHNY and CDR2 is SVGAGI (reference sequence). Trimming took 4 bases from V and 4 from J; bases not matched to a gene: 6. As DNA, the CDR3 is TGTGCCAGCAGTTTCGCAAGACAGGGGAATCAGCCCCAGCATTTT. It specifies CASSFARQGNQPQHF.

As DNA, the CDR3 is TGTGCCAGCAGTAAAAACAGGCTGCCCCAAGAGACCCAGTACTTC. Protein sequence: CASSKNRLPQETQYF. The J gene is TRBJ2-5, the V gene TRBV6-1, with D perhaps TRBD1 (5 bases). Trimming removed 5 bases at V and 1 base at J, with 14 bases between. This CDR3 comprises 15 residues. The germline V gene has CDR1 MNHNS and CDR2 SASEGT.

The gene calls are TRBV7-6 and TRBJ2-7, with D perhaps matching TRBD1 (6 bases). The V gene lost 5 bases and the J gene lost 0 bases, with 17 bases spanning the gap. The CDR3 has 16 amino acids. CDR1 and CDR2 from the germline V gene are SGHVS and FNYEAQ. The CDR3 sequence: CASSGQAGVSSYEQYF. CDR3 in DNA: TGTGCCAGCAGCGGACAAGCAGGGGTATCCTCCTACGAGCAGTACTTC.

The chain uses TRBV9 and TRBJ2-5, with D possibly being TRBD1 (8 bases). The CDR3 is made up of 14 amino acids. CDR1 is SGDLS, CDR2 YYNGEE, per germline. V lost 5 bases and J 5 bases, leaving 16 bases between the germline ends. The CDR3 DNA reads as TGTGCCAGCAGTCAGGGGGCGGGGGAGGAGACCCAGTACTTC. This codes for CASSQGAGEETQYF.

The CDR3: CSARAEKLFF. The CDR3 DNA is TGCAGTGCTAGAGCAGAAAAACTGTTTTTT. The chain uses TRBV20-1 and TRBJ1-4; D call uncertain. The CDR3 totals 10 residues. The germline V and J ends were trimmed by 1 base and 8 bases, with 2 bases remaining between them. CDR1 DFQATT and CDR2 SNEGSKA come from the germline V gene (reference sequence).

This clone was observed once. The V call is TRBV2, the J call TRBJ2-7; 9 positions match TRBD1. This CDR3 region has 14 residues. Unmatched junction bases numbered 5, after V lost 5 bases and J lost 3 bases. The germline CDR1 and CDR2 sequences are SNHLY and FYNNEI. For the CDR3, the DNA is TGTGCCAGCAGTACCCGGACAGGGGACTACGAGCAGTACTTC. This translates into CASSTRTGDYEQYF.

This clone was seen once. V is TRBV14 and J is TRBJ1-4, with 9 nucleotides matching TRBD1. V was pared by 3 bases and J by 6 bases, with 8 bases of the junction left unmatched. The CDR3 has 16 amino acids. Per the germline V gene, CDR1 is SGHDN and CDR2 is FVKESK. Written as DNA, the CDR3 is TGTGCCAGCAGCCATACATCGGGACAGGGCGATGAAAAACTGTTTTTT. Its protein is CASSHTSGQGDEKLFF.

The chain joins TRBV19 to TRBJ2-3; the D gene is possibly TRBD2 (6 bases). Germline V CDR1 and CDR2: LNHDA, SQIVND (reference sequence). The length of the CDR3 is 13 residues. The V end was cut by 5 bases, the J end by 3 bases, with 9 bases between. This CDR3 is CASSLGGTDTQYF. The CDR3 DNA follows: TGTGCCAGTAGTCTGGGGGGAACAGATACGCAGTATTTT.

This clone has just one count. The chain is built from TRBV28 and TRBJ2-3, with D perhaps TRBD2 (6 bases). The CDR3 is made up of 14 amino acids. V was pared by 7 bases and J by 10 bases, with 21 bases between. Germline CDR1 reads MDHEN; CDR2 reads SYDVKM. The DNA for the CDR3 is TGTGCCAGCATTACCGCGGGGACTCCAATTGCGCAGTATTTT. It yields the protein CASITAGTPIAQYF.

V and J are TRBV28 and TRBJ2-1; no clear D gene. V was cut by 3 bases and J by 0 bases, with 6 bases left in between. The CDR3 contains 14 residues. Per germline, CDR1 MDHEN and CDR2 SYDVKM. The CDR3 nucleotides are TGTGCCAGCAGTTTGGGCAACTCCTACAATGAGCAGTTCTTC. Translating it yields CASSLGNSYNEQFF.

The V and J genes are TRBV11-2 and TRBJ2-7; TRBD2 might be the D (6 bases). The CDR3 length is 14 residues. Trimming took 3 bases from V and 3 from J, leaving 12 bases between them. From germline, CDR1 is SGHAT and CDR2 FQNNGV. The CDR3 spells CASSFWLAHYEQYF. Here the CDR3 DNA reads TGTGCCAGCAGCTTTTGGCTAGCGCACTACGAGCAGTACTTC.

The chain couples TRBV11-2 to TRBJ2-5; tentative D call: TRBD1 (6 bases). Per the germline V gene, CDR1 is SGHAT and CDR2 is FQNNGV. V was clipped by 5 bases and J by 0 bases, with 10 bases between them. The CDR3 runs to 14 residues. In DNA, the CDR3 is TGTGCCAGCAGCCCAGGGGAGTACCAAGAGACCCAGTACTTC. It translates to CASSPGEYQETQYF.

The chain is built from TRBV9 and TRBJ1-2, with D possibly matching TRBD1 (6 bases). This CDR3 region has 16 residues. Trimming shortened V by 0 bases and J by 7 bases, and 19 bases separated the two germline ends. CDR1 is SGDLS and CDR2 is YYNGEE in the germline V gene. The CDR3 loop reads CASSVEVWGRGTGYTF. CDR3 nucleotide sequence: TGTGCCAGCAGCGTAGAGGTCTGGGGGCGCGGAACTGGCTACACCTTC.